The rows below give T cell receptor beta chains drawn from one sample of a study of cytomegalovirus exposure and HLA in healthy donors. Sequencing used immunoSEQ multiplex PCR; TCRdb keeps in-frame clones, though not all of them. The sample has 95,000 to 110,000 clones, and its top ten clones hold about 3.5%. Sequences were obtained from PBMCs. Receptors originate from a man aged 40-55 years in good health and CMV-seronegative. CDR3s include the opening cysteine and the closing phenylalanine or tryptophan. A D gene is named only where the DNA matches it firmly.

TRBD2	TRBJ2-5	TRBV5-6	TGTGCCAGCAGCTTGGACCCAGCGGGGAGGCAAGAGACCCAGTACTTC	CASSLDPAGRQETQYF
.	TRBJ1-1	TRBV7-9	TGTGCCAGCAGCACCCTCCCCCAGGGTGGGACTGAAGCTTTCTTT	CASSTLPQGGTEAFF
.	TRBJ2-6	TRBV18	TGTGCCAGCTCACCATTAAGGGCAGCTTCCCTCTCTGGGGCCAACGCCCTGACTTTC	CASSPLRAASLSGANALTF
TRBD1	TRBJ1-2	TRBV7-9	TGTGCCAGCAGCCCAGGACAGGTTAACTATGGCTACACCTTC	CASSPGQVNYGYTF
.	TRBJ2-1	TRBV5-1	TGCGCCAGCAGCTTGGTGGGGAGTCATGAGCAGTTCTTC	CASSLVGSHEQFF
TRBD1	TRBJ1-1	TRBV27	TGTGCCAGCAGTCCAGGGGGGTTGTCCGCTGAAGCTTTCTTT	CASSPGGLSAEAFF
.	TRBJ2-2	TRBV7-2	TGTGCCAGCACCCTGGAGGTGGAGGCGGCGGGAAGGGGGCTGTTTTTT	CASTLEVEAAGRGLFF
TRBD2	TRBJ2-5	TRBV7-7	TGTGCCAGCAGCGCGGGGGGAGGGGCCCCGGAGACCCAGTACTTC	CASSAGGGAPETQYF
TRBD2	TRBJ2-7	TRBV7-9	TGTGCCAGCAGCCCACGGGGGGATACCTACGAGCAGTACTTC	CASSPRGDTYEQYF
.	TRBJ2-2	TRBV6-5	TGTGCCAGCAGTTACTCCTCCTTAGCCAACACCGGGGAGCTGTTTTTT	CASSYSSLANTGELFF
.	TRBJ2-7	TRBV21-1	TGTGCCAGCAGCTCTTGCCCCGGGACAGGGAGGACCTACGAGCAGTACTTC	CASSSCPGTGRTYEQYF
TRBD2	TRBJ2-7	TRBV7-9	TGTGCCAGCAGCTTGGCGGGAGAACTTCACTTC	CASSLAGELHF
TRBD1	TRBJ2-7	TRBV18	TGTGCCAGCTCACGGGACAGGTTTTTCTACGAGCAGTACTTC	CASSRDRFFYEQYF
.	TRBJ1-5	TRBV28	TGTGCCAGCAGTAGGTGGAGTCAGCCCCAGCATTTT	CASSRWSQPQHF
TRBD1	TRBJ2-7	TRBV18	TGTGCCAGCTCATCAGCGGGACAGGGAGGCGAGCAGTACTTC	CASSSAGQGGEQYF
TRBD1	TRBJ2-4	TRBV19	TGTGCCAGTAGTAGACGGCGACAGGGTCAAAACATTCAGTACTTC	CASSRRRQGQNIQYF
.	TRBJ1-6	TRBV5-1	TGCGCCAGCAGCTTAGACAACCCCCCGAATTCACCCCTCCACTTT	CASSLDNPPNSPLHF
.	TRBJ1-1	TRBV5-1	TGCGCCAGCAGCCCTCGGACGGGAAACACTGAAGCTTTCTTT	CASSPRTGNTEAFF
TRBD1	TRBJ1-5	TRBV4-1	TGCGCCAGCAGCCAAGACGGGCAGGGGGTAAATGGCAATCAGCCCCAGCATTTT	CASSQDGQGVNGNQPQHF
TRBD2	TRBJ2-7	TRBV5-5	TGTGCCAGCAGCACCCTCCAGCGGGAGGCCCCCTACGAGCAGTACTTC	CASSTLQREAPYEQYF
.	TRBJ2-5	TRBV7-9	TGTGCCAGCAGCAGGGGGGCTAGCGGAGGCTACGAGACCCAGTACTTC	CASSRGASGGYETQYF
.	TRBJ1-5	TRBV21-1	TGTGCCAGCGACGGGAGAGGGAGAGGCAATCAGCCCCAGCACTTT	CASDGRGRGNQPQHF
.	TRBJ2-4	TRBV19	TGTGCCAGTAGTATGGGTTCGGGGACAACACCAAACATTCAGTACTTC	CASSMGSGTTPNIQYF
.	TRBJ1-3	TRBV19	TGTGCCAGTACGGCAGGGTCGGCTGGAAACACCATATATTTT	CASTAGSAGNTIYF
TRBD1	TRBJ2-7	TRBV28	TGTGCCAGCAGCGTCACAGGGGCCCCATCCTACGAGCAGTACTTC	CASSVTGAPSYEQYF
TRBD1	TRBJ2-1	TRBV4-3	TGCGCCAGCAGCCCCGGGACAGGGGAAGATAAGCAGTTCTTC	CASSPGTGEDKQFF
.	TRBJ1-4	TRBV19	TGTGCCAGTAACTCCGGACTAGTTGGGGCTGAAAAACTGTTTTTT	CASNSGLVGAEKLFF
.	TRBJ2-3	TRBV7-8	TGTGCCAGCAGTCAGAGGGTCCTGAGCACAGATACGCAGTATTTT	CASSQRVLSTDTQYF
.	TRBJ1-5	TRBV6-1	TGTGCCAGCAGTGATCGCCAGTATCAGCCCCAGCATTTT	CASSDRQYQPQHF
TRBD1	TRBJ1-2	TRBV4-1	TGCGCCAGCAGCCAAGCATTAGGGGGCAACTATGGCTACACCTTC	CASSQALGGNYGYTF
.	TRBJ1-2	TRBV6-5	TGTGCCAGCAGAACAGGGAATGGCTACACCTTC	CASRTGNGYTF
.	TRBJ2-5	TRBV6-5	TGTGCCAGCAGTTACTCGTCCCCGGGGGAGCAGTACTTC	CASSYSSPGEQYF
.	TRBJ1-1	TRBV27	TGTGCCAGCAGCGTACAGGGTACCACTGAAGCTTTCTTT	CASSVQGTTEAFF
TRBD2	TRBJ2-5	TRBV7-2	TGTGCCAGCAGCCCAACCTTAGCGGGAGGAGAGACCCAGTACTTC	CASSPTLAGGETQYF
.	TRBJ1-1	TRBV25-1	TGTGCCAGCAGATCTTTAAACACTGAAGCTTTCTTT	CASRSLNTEAFF
.	TRBJ2-5	TRBV5-1	TGCGCCAGCAGCTTGGCCTCGATAGCAGCAGAGACCCAGTACTTC	CASSLASIAAETQYF
TRBD2	TRBJ2-5	TRBV18	TGTGCCAGCTCACCACTGATAACTAGCGGGAATTTAGAGACCCAGTACTTC	CASSPLITSGNLETQYF
.	TRBJ1-2	TRBV11-2	TGTGCCAGCAGCAGGGACATTGGGGGAGTTGCCTCCTATGGCTACACCTTC	CASSRDIGGVASYGYTF
.	TRBJ2-5	TRBV11-3	TGTGCCAGCAGCCGACTATGGGGAGAGACCCAGTACTTC	CASSRLWGETQYF
TRBD1	TRBJ2-5	TRBV11-3	TGTGCCAGCAGCTTAGGGACAGGGGCGCGCGAGACCCAGTACTTC	CASSLGTGARETQYF
.	TRBJ1-2	TRBV10-1	TGCGCCAGCAGTCTCACGGCCCAGGATGGCTACACCTTC	CASSLTAQDGYTF
.	TRBJ2-5	TRBV7-2	TGTGCCAGCAGCTTAGGACTTGCCAGAGAGACCCAGTACTTC	CASSLGLARETQYF
.	TRBJ2-2	TRBV4-3	TGCGCCAGCAGCCAACGGCAGGGGGGTACCGGGGAGCTGTTTTTT	CASSQRQGGTGELFF
.	TRBJ1-3	TRBV14	TGTGCCAGCAGCCACAGGGGCTCTGGAAACACCATATATTTT	CASSHRGSGNTIYF
.	TRBJ1-1	TRBV19	TGTGCCAGTAGTATTTGGGGAAGGGGGACTGAAGCTTTCTTT	CASSIWGRGTEAFF
TRBD2	TRBJ2-5	TRBV9	TGTGCCAGCAGCGTCAGTGACGGGGCGGGGGGGAAAGAGACCCAGTACTTC	CASSVSDGAGGKETQYF
TRBD2	TRBJ2-6	TRBV5-6	TGTGCCAGCAGCTTCCGGGGGGCTGGGGCCAACGTCCTGACTTTC	CASSFRGAGANVLTF
TRBD2	TRBJ2-1	TRBV4-2	TGTGCCAGCAGCCAAGAAGGAAGCGGGGGGGCCTTTGATGAGCAGTTCTTC	CASSQEGSGGAFDEQFF
TRBD1	TRBJ1-2	TRBV2	TGTGCCAGCCGGGACAGTTATTATGGCTACACCTTC	CASRDSYYGYTF
.	TRBJ1-1	TRBV19	TGTGCCAGTAGTCGAGAGTTGAACACTGAAGCTTTCTTT	CASSRELNTEAFF
.	TRBJ2-3	TRBV30	TGTGCCTGGAGTGTACCTGCAGGATCTTACACAGATACGCAGTATTTT	CAWSVPAGSYTDTQYF